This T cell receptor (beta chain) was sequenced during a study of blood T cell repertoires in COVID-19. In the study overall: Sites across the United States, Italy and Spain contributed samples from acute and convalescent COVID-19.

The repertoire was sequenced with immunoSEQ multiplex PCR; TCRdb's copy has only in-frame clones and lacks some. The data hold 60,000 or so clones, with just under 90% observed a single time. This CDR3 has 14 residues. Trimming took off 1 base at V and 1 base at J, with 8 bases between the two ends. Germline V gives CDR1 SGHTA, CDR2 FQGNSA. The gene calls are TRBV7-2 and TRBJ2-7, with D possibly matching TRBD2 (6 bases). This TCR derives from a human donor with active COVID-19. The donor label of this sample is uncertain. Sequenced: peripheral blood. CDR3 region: CASSLGEVSYEQYF. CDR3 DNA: TGTGCCAGCAGCTTAGGGGAGGTTTCCTACGAGCAGTACTTC.